A selection of T cell receptor beta chains follows, all from one sample in a study of untreated major depressive disorder. Assay: immunoSEQ multiplex PCR; the TCRdb copy retains only in-frame clones and omits some. The data show approximately 20,000 clones, with roughly 84% seen just once and roughly 0.82% held by the top ten. Sequenced material: CD4+ T cells from PBMCs. Source of these receptors: a woman in her twenties or thirties in good health. CDR3s include the opening cysteine and the closing phenylalanine or tryptophan. Each record gives: D gene, J gene, clone size, V gene, CDR3 protein, CDR3 DNA. A D gene is named only where the DNA matches it firmly. The size field is filled for only some rows; it gives once, few, many or a size class.

D gene: .; J gene: TRBJ1-5; clone size: .; V gene: TRBV28; CDR3 protein: CASNEQDQPQHF; CDR3 DNA: TGTGCCAGCAACGAACAGGATCAGCCCCAGCATTTT
D gene: TRBD2; J gene: TRBJ2-3; clone size: .; V gene: TRBV5-1; CDR3 protein: CASSFGLAGITDTQYF; CDR3 DNA: TGCGCCAGCAGCTTTGGACTAGCGGGAATCACAGATACGCAGTATTTT
D gene: TRBD2; J gene: TRBJ2-3; clone size: .; V gene: TRBV5-6; CDR3 protein: CASSALSSGRGTDTQYF; CDR3 DNA: TGTGCCAGCAGCGCGCTATCTAGCGGGAGGGGCACAGATACGCAGTATTTT
D gene: TRBD1; J gene: TRBJ2-7; clone size: once; V gene: TRBV28; CDR3 protein: CASSTTPPPSGGGSEQYF; CDR3 DNA: TGTGCCAGCAGTACTACCCCGCCCCCCTCAGGGGGCGGGTCAGAGCAGTACTTC
D gene: TRBD2; J gene: TRBJ2-2; clone size: .; V gene: TRBV6-5; CDR3 protein: CASSGLAGDGELFF; CDR3 DNA: TGTGCCAGCAGTGGACTAGCGGGGGACGGGGAGCTGTTTTTT
D gene: TRBD2; J gene: TRBJ2-1; clone size: .; V gene: TRBV5-1; CDR3 protein: CASSSALAGAGEQFF; CDR3 DNA: TGCGCCAGCAGCTCAGCTCTAGCGGGAGCTGGGGAGCAGTTCTTC
D gene: .; J gene: TRBJ1-2; clone size: .; V gene: TRBV7-2; CDR3 protein: CASSKRTENYGYTF; CDR3 DNA: TGTGCCAGCAGCAAACGGACGGAGAACTATGGCTACACCTTC
D gene: .; J gene: TRBJ2-4; clone size: .; V gene: TRBV30; CDR3 protein: CAWSAEWEETIQYF; CDR3 DNA: TGTGCCTGGAGCGCGGAGTGGGAGGAAACCATTCAGTACTTC
D gene: TRBD1; J gene: TRBJ1-2; clone size: few; V gene: TRBV9; CDR3 protein: CASSVAYTGGQGYTF; CDR3 DNA: TGTGCCAGCAGCGTAGCGTATACAGGGGGCCAAGGCTACACCTTC
D gene: .; J gene: TRBJ1-5; clone size: few; V gene: TRBV5-1; CDR3 protein: CASSSDPGGQPQHF; CDR3 DNA: TGCGCCAGCAGCTCGGACCCGGGTGGTCAGCCCCAGCATTTT
D gene: .; J gene: TRBJ1-2; clone size: .; V gene: TRBV7-9; CDR3 protein: CASSQEGFLGGGHGYTF; CDR3 DNA: TGTGCCAGCAGCCAAGAGGGATTTTTAGGTGGGGGCCATGGCTACACCTTC
D gene: .; J gene: TRBJ1-3; clone size: once; V gene: TRBV2; CDR3 protein: CASSEGRGNSGNTIYF; CDR3 DNA: TGTGCCAGCAGTGAAGGTCGGGGAAATTCTGGAAACACCATATATTTT
D gene: .; J gene: TRBJ2-2; clone size: .; V gene: TRBV19; CDR3 protein: CASSINRAGELFF; CDR3 DNA: TGTGCCAGTAGTATAAACAGGGCCGGGGAGCTGTTTTTT
D gene: .; J gene: TRBJ2-1; clone size: .; V gene: TRBV18; CDR3 protein: CASSPDQLSSYNEQFF; CDR3 DNA: TGTGCCAGCTCACCGGATCAGCTTAGCTCCTACAATGAGCAGTTCTTC
D gene: TRBD1; J gene: TRBJ2-7; clone size: .; V gene: TRBV6-1; CDR3 protein: CASRFGTGRGEQYF; CDR3 DNA: TGTGCCAGCAGATTTGGGACAGGGAGAGGCGAGCAGTACTTC
D gene: TRBD1; J gene: TRBJ2-3; clone size: .; V gene: TRBV30; CDR3 protein: CAWSQPGQGKYF; CDR3 DNA: TGTGCCTGGAGTCAACCGGGACAGGGGAAGTATTTT
D gene: TRBD1; J gene: TRBJ1-1; clone size: .; V gene: TRBV29-1; CDR3 protein: CSVKDRVGTEAFF; CDR3 DNA: TGCAGCGTCAAAGACAGGGTTGGCACTGAAGCTTTCTTT
D gene: .; J gene: TRBJ2-7; clone size: once; V gene: TRBV28; CDR3 protein: CASSPLDWRSYEQYF; CDR3 DNA: TGTGCCAGCAGTCCCCTGGACTGGAGATCCTACGAGCAGTACTTC
D gene: .; J gene: TRBJ2-5; clone size: .; V gene: TRBV30; CDR3 protein: CAWNPGQAAGQETQYF; CDR3 DNA: TGTGCCTGGAACCCTGGGCAGGCGGCAGGACAAGAGACCCAGTACTTC
D gene: .; J gene: TRBJ2-1; clone size: .; V gene: TRBV6-5; CDR3 protein: CASSSSFGNEQFF; CDR3 DNA: TGTGCCAGCAGTTCGTCATTTGGAAATGAGCAGTTCTTC
D gene: .; J gene: TRBJ1-4; clone size: .; V gene: TRBV28; CDR3 protein: CASTQRSDGEKLFF; CDR3 DNA: TGTGCCAGCACCCAAAGAAGTGACGGAGAAAAACTGTTTTTT
D gene: .; J gene: TRBJ2-7; clone size: .; V gene: TRBV2; CDR3 protein: CASSKGPTGYEQYF; CDR3 DNA: TGTGCCAGCAGTAAGGGCCCCACGGGATACGAGCAGTACTTC
D gene: TRBD1; J gene: TRBJ1-5; clone size: .; V gene: TRBV2; CDR3 protein: CASSDGTGSNQPQHF; CDR3 DNA: TGTGCCAGCAGTGATGGGACAGGCAGCAATCAGCCCCAGCATTTT
D gene: .; J gene: TRBJ1-2; clone size: .; V gene: TRBV30; CDR3 protein: CAWNLGASYGYTF; CDR3 DNA: TGTGCCTGGAATCTAGGGGCTAGCTATGGCTACACCTTC
D gene: .; J gene: TRBJ2-3; clone size: .; V gene: TRBV21-1; CDR3 protein: CASSKATDTQYF; CDR3 DNA: TGTGCCAGCAGCAAAGCCACAGATACGCAGTATTTT
D gene: .; J gene: TRBJ2-6; clone size: .; V gene: TRBV4-3; CDR3 protein: CASSQVPHRAGANVLTF; CDR3 DNA: TGCGCCAGCAGCCAAGTCCCCCACAGGGCTGGGGCCAACGTCCTGACTTTC
D gene: TRBD1; J gene: TRBJ2-7; clone size: .; V gene: TRBV28; CDR3 protein: CASSLPGTVFYEQYF; CDR3 DNA: TGTGCCAGCAGTTTGCCCGGGACAGTCTTCTACGAGCAGTACTTC
D gene: TRBD1; J gene: TRBJ2-1; clone size: .; V gene: TRBV19; CDR3 protein: CASSIGGTGINEQFF; CDR3 DNA: TGTGCCAGTAGTATAGGGGGGACAGGCATCAATGAGCAGTTCTTC
D gene: .; J gene: TRBJ1-1; clone size: .; V gene: TRBV6-1; CDR3 protein: CASSEPGRLTEAFF; CDR3 DNA: TGTGCCAGCAGTGAACCGGGAAGGTTAACTGAAGCTTTCTTT
D gene: .; J gene: TRBJ2-5; clone size: .; V gene: TRBV9; CDR3 protein: CASSGGGPVETQYF; CDR3 DNA: TGTGCCAGCAGCGGTGGAGGGCCAGTAGAGACCCAGTACTTC
D gene: TRBD2; J gene: TRBJ2-1; clone size: once; V gene: TRBV11-2; CDR3 protein: CASSLEGSGRARKFF; CDR3 DNA: TGTGCCAGCAGCTTAGAGGGTAGCGGGAGGGCCAGGAAGTTCTTC
D gene: .; J gene: TRBJ2-5; clone size: .; V gene: TRBV5-6; CDR3 protein: CASSLRTGETQYF; CDR3 DNA: TGTGCCAGCAGCTTGCGGACCGGGGAGACCCAGTACTTC
D gene: .; J gene: TRBJ1-1; clone size: .; V gene: TRBV29-1; CDR3 protein: CSVRTVPTEAFF; CDR3 DNA: TGCAGCGTTAGGACGGTCCCAACTGAAGCTTTCTTT
D gene: .; J gene: TRBJ1-4; clone size: .; V gene: TRBV7-2; CDR3 protein: CASSPDRLNEKLFF; CDR3 DNA: TGTGCCAGCAGCCCAGATCGGCTGAATGAAAAACTGTTTTTT